These 21 T cell receptor beta chains were all obtained from the same sample, sequenced in a study of blood T cells in healthy people across ages. The authors ran a second PCR of about 6 to 11 cycles using a sample-barcoded 5' primer and a J-beta primer mix. TCRdb reprocessed the 5' RACE reads via MiXCR and lists one record per CDR3 protein. The data contain 550,000 to 600,000 distinct CDR3 sequences, roughly a quarter of them singletons. The sample comprised blood. Receptors were obtained from a woman in her seventies in good health.

In its sample, this clonotype was seen a few times. The rearrangement joins TRBV20-1 to TRBJ2-5; 7 bases are shared with TRBD1. V shed 5 bases, J shed 2 bases, and the junction held 5 bases outside the gene matches. The CDR3 has 13 residues. Germline V CDR1 and CDR2: DFQATT, SNEGSKA (reference sequence). DNA of the CDR3: TGCAGTGCTCACGGACAGGATCAAGAGACCCAGTACTTC. Translation gives CSAHGQDQETQYF.

The V and J genes are TRBV10-3 and TRBJ2-1, with D possibly being TRBD1 (6 bases). CDR3 size: 15 residues. Per germline, CDR1 ENHRY and CDR2 SYGVKD. V lost 4 bases to trimming and J lost 5 bases, with 15 bases between them. The CDR3 loop is CAISGRQDNNNEQFF. CDR3 nucleotides: TGTGCCATCAGTGGACGACAGGACAACAACAATGAGCAGTTCTTC.

This clonotype turned up a few times. The chain carries TRBV18 and TRBJ1-2; D is unclear. V gave up 2 bases and J gave up 6 bases, with 13 bases separating them. Germline-derived CDR1 and CDR2 are KGHSH and LQKENI. This CDR3 has 14 amino acids. CDR3 nucleotides: TGTGCCAGCTCACCAAATATCGGCAGCCATGGCTACACCTTC. Translating gives CASSPNIGSHGYTF.

The chain links TRBV20-1 to TRBJ1-1, with TRBD1 matching 9 bases. CDR1 DFQATT and CDR2 SNEGSKA come from the germline V gene (reference sequence). V was clipped by 5 bases and J by 2 bases; unmatched bases: 3. This CDR3 contains 13 residues. Here the CDR3 reads CSAVQGANTEAFF. CDR3 in DNA: TGCAGTGCTGTACAGGGGGCAAACACTGAAGCTTTCTTT.

The J gene is TRBJ2-1, the V gene TRBV29-1; D remains unclear. The CDR3 is 12 amino acids. V was shortened by 3 bases and J by 10 bases, with 13 bases between the two germline ends. CDR1 and CDR2 from the germline V gene are SQVTM and ANQGSEA. The CDR3 loop reads CSVELRVSEQFF. The CDR3 DNA follows: TGCAGCGTTGAGCTTAGGGTTTCAGAGCAGTTCTTC.

The chain uses TRBV20-1 and TRBJ1-2; possibly TRBD1 for D (5 bases). The germline V gene encodes CDR1 DFQATT and CDR2 SNEGSKA (reference sequence). This CDR3 comprises 13 residues. V shed 0 bases and J shed 8 bases, with 13 bases lying between them. The CDR3 is CSARDRLGGGYTF. The CDR3 DNA reads as TGCAGTGCTAGAGATCGTTTGGGGGGAGGCTACACCTTC.

This clonotype has a handful of counts. V and J are TRBV2 and TRBJ2-1, with 7 bases fitting TRBD1. TRBJ2-5 matches the DNA end more closely, so the J call is doubtful. Germline loops: CDR1 SNHLY, CDR2 FYNNEI. CDR3 size: 14 residues. The CDR3 here is CASRKTGAPETQYF. DNA of the CDR3: TGTGCCAGCAGGAAAACAGGGGCTCCAGAGACCCAGTACTTC.

This rearrangement joins TRBV4-2 to TRBJ2-5; D is unclear. The J call is in doubt because the DNA end fits TRBJ2-1 better. CDR1 and CDR2 from the germline V gene are LGHNA and YNFKEQ. The CDR3 is 14 amino acids. The CDR3 protein is CASSQERLEPEQFF. CDR3 DNA sequence: TGTGCCAGCAGCCAAGAAAGGCTAGAACCCGAGCAGTTCTTC.

The chain couples TRBV6-2 or TRBV6-3 to TRBJ1-5; no reliable D call. Germline loops: CDR1 MNHEY, CDR2 SVGEGT. The V and J ends lost 4 bases and 2 bases respectively, with 18 bases between them. The CDR3 length is 17 residues. CDR3 region: CASSWTAGGGGNQPQHF. DNA of the CDR3: TGTGCCAGCAGTTGGACCGCAGGCGGTGGGGGCAATCAGCCCCAGCATTTT.

The chain joins TRBV20-1 to TRBJ2-6; 7 bases align to TRBD1. Germline assignment: CDR1 DFQATT and CDR2 SNEGSKA (reference sequence). This CDR3 contains 15 residues. Unmatched junction bases numbered 8, after V lost 6 bases and J lost 3 bases. The chain's CDR3 is CSAYPTGNGANVLTF. The CDR3, as DNA: TGCAGTGCATATCCGACAGGGAATGGGGCCAACGTCCTGACTTTC.

With respect to this clonotype: A junction boundary mismatches the germline segment, possibly from a read error. The rearrangement joins TRBV20-1 to TRBJ2-2; 10 bases match TRBD2. The CDR3 is 17 residues long. Germline V lookup: CDR1 DFQATT, CDR2 SNEGSKA (reference sequence). Here the CDR3 reads CSARVASGGRNTGELLF. The CDR3 coding sequence is TGCAGTGCTAGAGTCGCTAGCGGGGGCCGGAACACCGGGGAGCTGCTTTTT.

Only a few counts were recorded for this clonotype. The chain carries TRBV20-1 and TRBJ2-4; tentatively, D is TRBD1 (5 bases). V gave up 4 bases and J gave up 4 bases, with 14 bases separating them. The CDR3 is 14 residues long. CDR1 is DFQATT and CDR2 is SNEGSKA in the germline V gene (reference sequence). The CDR3, as DNA: TGCAGTGCTACCTATCAGGGCGAGAAAAACATTCAGTACTTC. Translation gives CSATYQGEKNIQYF.

The genes are TRBV5-1 and TRBJ2-5; D might be TRBD1 or TRBD2, each matching 5 bases. CDR1 is SGHRS, CDR2 YFSETQ, per germline. CDR3 length: 14 amino acids. Between the trimmed V and J ends, which lost 4 bases and 1 base, there was a span of 11 bases. CDR3 residues: CASSVSGTQETQYF. In DNA form, the CDR3 reads TGCGCCAGCAGCGTTTCCGGGACCCAAGAGACCCAGTACTTC.

This clonotype was observed a few times. This chain connects TRBV6-2 or TRBV6-3 to TRBJ2-7, with D unclear. The germline V and J ends were trimmed by 4 bases and 3 bases, with 19 bases remaining between them. CDR3 length: 16 amino acids. Germline CDR1 is MNHEY and CDR2 is SVGEGT. This CDR3 is CASSSGAIVLNYEQYF. CDR3 DNA: TGTGCCAGCAGTTCCGGCGCGATAGTACTAAACTACGAGCAGTACTTC.

This clonotype has only a few counts. The chain couples TRBV4-3 to TRBJ1-5; no clear D gene. CDR3 length: 16 residues. Between the trimmed V and J ends, which lost 0 bases and 9 bases, there was a span of 18 bases. The germline CDR1 and CDR2 sequences are LGHNA and YSLEER. CDR3 sequence: CASSQEIQAYWAPQHF. CDR3 DNA sequence: TGCGCCAGCAGCCAAGAGATTCAGGCCTATTGGGCGCCCCAGCATTTT.

This clonotype has only a few counts. V and J are TRBV4-3 and TRBJ2-1; no clear D gene. Per the germline V gene, CDR1 is LGHNA and CDR2 is YSLEER. V lost 0 bases, J lost 3 bases, and 9 bases lay in between. This CDR3 has 15 amino acids. The CDR3 here is CASSQDMGVYNEQFF. The CDR3 DNA reads as TGCGCCAGCAGCCAAGATATGGGCGTCTACAATGAGCAGTTCTTC.

This clonotype was seen more than once but under ten times. V is TRBV7-6 and J is TRBJ2-6; D remains unclear. Germline V gene sequence: CDR1 SGHVS, CDR2 FNYEAQ. The CDR3 consists of 19 residues. Trimming cost V 4 bases and J 0 bases, with 19 bases left between them. CDR3 sequence (DNA): TGTGCCAGCAGCTCTTGGAACCCGTCCTTACACTCTGGGGCCAACGTCCTGACTTTC. Translation: CASSSWNPSLHSGANVLTF.

The CDR3 spells CASSLGSMGETQYF. CDR3 bases: TGCGCCAGCAGCTTGGGGTCTATGGGGGAGACCCAGTACTTC. The chain couples TRBV5-1 to TRBJ2-5, with unresolved D. V lost 0 bases to trimming and J lost 5 bases, with 11 bases between them. Germline V gives CDR1 SGHRS, CDR2 YFSETQ. The CDR3 covers 14 residues.

This rearrangement joins TRBV27 to TRBJ2-1; no clear D. Germline V gene lookup returns CDR1 MNHEY and CDR2 SMNVEV (reference sequence). V lost 2 bases and J 5 bases, leaving 7 bases between the germline ends. The CDR3 length is 13 residues. The CDR3 loop reads CASSLKPHNEQFF. For the CDR3, the DNA is TGTGCCAGCAGTTTAAAACCTCACAATGAGCAGTTCTTC.

This clonotype came up a few times. V is TRBV3-1 and J is TRBJ1-2; D not certain. The CDR3 has 16 amino acids. CDR1 is LGHDT and CDR2 is YNNKEL in the germline V gene (reference sequence). Trimming shortened V by 4 bases and J by 4 bases, and 19 bases separated the two germline ends. CDR3 region: CASSPRPPSSGYGYTF. CDR3 DNA sequence: TGTGCCAGCAGCCCCCGTCCCCCCTCCTCGGGCTATGGCTACACCTTC.

This chain links TRBV6-5 with TRBJ2-1; D is perhaps TRBD2 (6 bases). The CDR3 contains 16 residues. V was trimmed by 6 bases and J by 3 bases, leaving 18 bases between them. Per germline, CDR1 MNHEY and CDR2 SVGAGI. The CDR3 nucleotides are TGTGCCAGCAGAGACCAACCGGGGGACCTCTACAATGAGCAGTTCTTC. Protein: CASRDQPGDLYNEQFF.